The 28 T cell receptor beta chains in this list originate from one sample, sequenced in a study of early T cells in non-severe SARS-CoV-2 infection. TCRdb processed the 5' RACE reads anew with MiXCR; each CDR3 protein has one entry. This sample has tens of thousands of distinct CDR3 sequences, with about 16% found just once. Sequencing input: whole blood. Receptors were obtained from an adult who was a healthcare worker with PCR-confirmed SARS-CoV-2 infection or an uninfected control (not recorded which).

The sample holds many counts of this clonotype. The V call is TRBV20-1, the J call TRBJ2-5; no reliable D call. V lost 3 bases and J 5 bases, leaving 19 bases between the germline ends. Germline CDR1 DFQATT, CDR2 SNEGSKA (reference sequence). There are 15 residues in the CDR3. CDR3 sequence: CSASGSVEAKETQYF. CDR3 DNA: TGCAGTGCTAGTGGAAGTGTCGAAGCCAAGGAGACCCAGTACTTC.

J is TRBJ1-2 and V is TRBV20-1; D is possibly TRBD1 (5 bases). Germline V gives CDR1 DFQATT, CDR2 SNEGSKA (reference sequence). This CDR3 has 11 residues. The CDR3 loop is CTPQEGYGYTF. In nucleotides, the CDR3 is TGCACCCCACAGGAGGGGTATGGCTACACCTTC.

This clonotype occurred many times. The V call is TRBV29-1, the J call TRBJ2-7; 8 bases line up with TRBD1. Germline V gene data show CDR1 as SQVTM and CDR2 as ANQGSEA. Germline trimming cut 7 bases from V and 0 bases from J; bases unmatched to any gene: 8. CDR3 length equals 14 residues. The CDR3 DNA reads TGCAGCGCTACCGGGACAGGCGGCTCCTACGAGCAGTACTTC. It codes for CSATGTGGSYEQYF.

The J gene is TRBJ2-7, the V gene TRBV6-6; 13 bases align to TRBD2. Trimming cost V 6 bases and J 2 bases; bases outside gene matches: 10. The CDR3 spans 17 residues. The V gene's germline CDR1 is MNHNY and CDR2 SVGAGI (reference sequence). CDR3 protein: CASRRGLAGDGAYEQYF. CDR3 in DNA: TGTGCCAGCAGACGAGGACTAGCGGGAGATGGGGCCTACGAGCAGTACTTC.

The rearrangement links TRBV7-2 to TRBJ2-3; TRBD2 agrees at 10 bases. This CDR3 is built from 17 residues. The V segment lost 3 bases and the J segment 4 bases; nucleotides outside the gene matches: 10. In germline, CDR1 is SGHTA, CDR2 FQGNSA. The CDR3 loop is CASSFATSGTWADTQYF. DNA for the CDR3: TGTGCCAGCAGCTTCGCCACTAGCGGGACCTGGGCAGATACGCAGTATTTT.

The table lists this clonotype with many counts. The V gene is TRBV3-1, the J gene TRBJ1-5; no clear D. Germline loops: CDR1 LGHDT, CDR2 YNNKEL (reference sequence). V was clipped by 1 base and J by 5 bases, with 3 bases between them. CDR3 length equals 12 residues. The CDR3 loop is CASSQGHQPQHF. In DNA form, the CDR3 reads TGTGCCAGCAGCCAAGGTCATCAGCCCCAGCATTTT.

This chain uses TRBV9 with TRBJ1-4; TRBD1 matches 12 bases. J gave up 8 bases and V 1 base, and 6 bases lay outside the gene matches. CDR1 and CDR2 (germline): SGDLS, YYNGEE. There are 16 residues in the CDR3. The CDR3 DNA follows: TGTGCCAGCAGCGTAAGCTCCGGGACAGGGGGCGAAAAACTGTTTTTT. As protein: CASSVSSGTGGEKLFF.

This clonotype was observed many times. The rearrangement uses TRBV2 and TRBJ2-3; D is unclear. V lost 2 bases, J lost 7 bases, and 7 bases lay in between. From germline, CDR1 is SNHLY and CDR2 FYNNEI. There are 12 residues in the CDR3. The CDR3 DNA is TGTGCCAGCAGTGAAAGAGGCAATACGCAGTATTTT. Amino acids: CASSERGNTQYF.

This clonotype was detected ten times or more. The genes are TRBV20-1 and TRBJ2-2, with D uncertain. The germline V gene has CDR1 DFQATT and CDR2 SNEGSKA (reference sequence). V was clipped by 6 bases and J by 6 bases, with 14 bases between them. This CDR3 region has 13 residues. The CDR3 DNA reads TGCAGTGCCCAGATGACCGGCCCCGGGGAGCTGTTTTTT. Protein sequence: CSAQMTGPGELFF.

This clonotype was recorded a few times. V and J are TRBV12-3 or TRBV12-4 and TRBJ2-3; D call uncertain. V was shortened by 8 bases and J by 4 bases, with 7 bases between the two germline ends. The CDR3 runs to 11 residues. CDR3 in amino acids: CASEVADTQYF. The CDR3 nucleotides read TGTGCCAGCGAGGTGGCAGATACGCAGTATTTT.

The sample holds many counts of this clonotype. This chain connects TRBV11-2 to TRBJ1-5; D call uncertain. Per germline, CDR1 SGHAT and CDR2 FQNNGV. Trimming cost V 2 bases and J 2 bases, with 4 bases left between them. This CDR3 has 13 amino acids. CDR3 DNA sequence: TGTGCCAGCAGCTTACAGGGCAATCAGCCCCAGCATTTT. It translates to CASSLQGNQPQHF.

This clonotype occurred a few times. The chain joins TRBV4-1 to TRBJ1-2, with D tentatively TRBD1 (5 bases). This CDR3 is built from 14 residues. V was cut by 0 bases and J by 8 bases, with 13 bases left in between. Germline values: CDR1 MGHRA, CDR2 YSYEKL. Here the CDR3 reads CASSQDRVTGGYTF. The CDR3 DNA follows: TGCGCCAGCAGCCAAGACAGGGTGACCGGCGGCTACACCTTC.

V is TRBV28 and J is TRBJ2-7; perhaps TRBD1 as D (6 bases). Trimming shortened V by 5 bases and J by 9 bases, and 17 bases separated the two germline ends. The germline CDR1 and CDR2 sequences are MDHEN and SYDVKM. The CDR3 contains 13 residues. The CDR3 spells CASSPGTLPRQYF. CDR3 coding DNA: TGTGCCAGCAGTCCCGGGACATTACCGAGGCAGTACTTC.

This chain connects TRBV6-5 to TRBJ2-1; 12 nucleotides agree with TRBD2. The germline gives CDR1 MNHEY, CDR2 SVGAGI. V trimming: 7 bases; J trimming: 9 bases; junction bases outside the gene matches: 13. The CDR3 is made up of 16 amino acids. The CDR3 region has the DNA TGTGCCAGCAATGAACCACCGGGACTAGCGGGCGCTGAGCAGTTCTTC. Its translation: CASNEPPGLAGAEQFF.

This clonotype was observed at least ten times. Sequence at one end of the junction differs from germline and may be a read error. V and J are TRBV7-9 and TRBJ2-7; the D gene could be TRBD1 or TRBD2 (6 bases each). The CDR3 extends over 14 amino acids. Germline lookup yields CDR1 SEHNR and CDR2 FQNEAQ (reference sequence). The CDR3 DNA follows: TGTGCCAGCAGCTTACGGGGGCAGGGTAGTCCGAATCCCTTC. Its translation is CASSLRGQGSPNPF.

This clonotype was seen a handful of times. V gene TRBV25-1 combines with J gene TRBJ2-7; D not certain. The CDR3 contains 13 residues. Per germline, CDR1 MGHDK and CDR2 SYGVNS. Deletions cut 3 bases from V and 2 bases from J, with 8 bases between. The CDR3 reads CASSEDLTYEQYF. The CDR3 DNA reads TGTGCCAGCAGTGAGGACCTCACCTACGAGCAGTACTTC.

On this clonotype itself: At one of its ends the junction is not consistent with the germline gene, which may arise from a read error. The chain carries TRBV12-3 or TRBV12-4 and TRBJ1-2, with 10 bases matching TRBD1. CDR3 length: 13 residues. Here the CDR3 reads CASSRDRGYDYTF. CDR3 bases: TGTGCCAGCAGCCGGGACAGGGGTTATGACTACACCTTC.

V and J are TRBV28 and TRBJ1-2; D possibly corresponds to TRBD1 (5 bases). This CDR3 comprises 17 residues. The germline V gene has CDR1 MDHEN and CDR2 SYDVKM. V shed 10 bases and J shed 8 bases, with 32 bases lying between them. The DNA of the CDR3 is TGTGCCATGAGTGGCATTCCTTTGGGGCAGGCCCTATGGGGCTACACCTTC. The encoded protein is CAMSGIPLGQALWGYTF.

The chain is built from TRBV20-1 and TRBJ2-3; 8 bases line up with TRBD2. Trimming removed 6 bases from V and 6 bases from J; junction bases left unmatched: 20. Germline CDR1 is DFQATT and CDR2 is SNEGSKA (reference sequence). The CDR3 has 17 residues. This chain's CDR3 is CSAGTAQGAGDPDTQYF. CDR3 in DNA: TGCAGTGCCGGGACTGCCCAGGGAGCGGGAGACCCCGATACGCAGTATTTT.

Many counts were recorded for this clonotype. J is TRBJ2-2 and V is TRBV12-3 or TRBV12-4, with D possibly being TRBD2 (5 bases). This CDR3 is 13 amino acids long. V lost 7 bases and J lost 2, with 8 bases in between. CDR3 in amino acids: CASNRGNTGELFF. In DNA, the CDR3 is TGTGCCAGCAATCGGGGAAACACCGGGGAGCTGTTTTTT.

This clonotype appeared many times. The V call is TRBV30, the J call TRBJ1-1; D gene unclear. V was pared by 2 bases and J by 5 bases, with 9 bases between. Germline V gene sequence: CDR1 GTSNPN, CDR2 SVGIG (reference sequence). The CDR3 is 12 amino acids. The CDR3 loop reads CAWSMVVTEAFF. The DNA for the CDR3 is TGTGCCTGGAGTATGGTTGTTACTGAAGCTTTCTTT.

V usage is TRBV11-2 and J usage is TRBJ2-5; either TRBD1 or TRBD2 may fit D (5 bases each). Looked up from germline, CDR1 is SGHAT and CDR2 is FQNNGV. This CDR3 has 13 residues. The V end lost 4 bases, the J end lost 5 bases, and 11 bases lay between the germline ends. CDR3 sequence (DNA): TGTGCCAGCAGCTGGGTCAGGGACGAGACCCAGTACTTC. The encoded protein is CASSWVRDETQYF.

This clonotype showed up just a few times. The gene calls are TRBV20-1 and TRBJ1-5; D is unresolved. The CDR3 covers 14 residues. Per germline, CDR1 DFQATT and CDR2 SNEGSKA (reference sequence). Trimming left V 0 bases short and J 0 bases short, with 6 bases between. The chain's CDR3 is CSAREGDSNQPQHF. DNA of the CDR3: TGCAGTGCTAGAGAAGGTGATAGCAATCAGCCCCAGCATTTT.

This sequence joins TRBV4-1 and TRBJ2-2; D unclear. Deletions cut 1 base from V and 4 bases from J, with 7 bases between. This CDR3 has 14 residues. Germline values: CDR1 MGHRA, CDR2 YSYEKL. The CDR3 bases are TGCGCCAGCAGCCAAGTCAGGACCACCGGGGAGCTGTTTTTT. This sequence encodes CASSQVRTTGELFF.

This clonotype was seen more than once but under ten times. This rearrangement joins TRBV3-1 to TRBJ2-1, with D perhaps TRBD2 (6 bases). Germline-derived CDR1 and CDR2 are LGHDT and YNNKEL (reference sequence). The length of the CDR3 is 17 residues. Trimming left V 2 bases short and J 0 bases short, with 14 bases between. CDR3 DNA sequence: TGTGCCAGCAGCCAATCCGGGACTCGCTTCTCCTACAATGAGCAGTTCTTC. It translates to CASSQSGTRFSYNEQFF.

This clonotype was picked up many times. V gene TRBV28 combines with J gene TRBJ2-7, with D possibly TRBD1 on 5 matching bases. The CDR3 is 17 residues long. The germline V gene has CDR1 MDHEN and CDR2 SYDVKM. The V gene lost 2 bases and the J gene lost 2 bases, with 19 bases spanning the gap. The CDR3 reads CASSLRARGLYPYEQYF. The CDR3 DNA reads as TGTGCCAGCAGTTTAAGAGCTAGGGGTCTTTACCCCTACGAGCAGTACTTC.

This clonotype was detected only once. V is TRBV3-1 and J is TRBJ1-3, with D unclear. The germline V gene has CDR1 LGHDT and CDR2 YNNKEL (reference sequence). V shed 3 bases and J shed 4 bases, with 7 bases lying between them. The CDR3 is 13 amino acids. The CDR3 loop is CASSQNTGNTIYF. The CDR3 DNA follows: TGTGCCAGCAGCCAGAACACAGGAAACACCATATATTTT.

This chain joins TRBV9 and TRBJ2-6; D might be TRBD2 (6 bases). Trimming left V 1 base short and J 0 bases short, with 8 bases between. Germline values: CDR1 SGDLS, CDR2 YYNGEE. CDR3 length: 16 amino acids. The chain's CDR3 is CASSVLGGSGANVLTF. CDR3 sequence (DNA): TGTGCCAGCAGCGTACTCGGGGGCTCTGGGGCCAACGTCCTGACTTTC.